These 18 T cell receptor beta chains share one sample of origin, sequenced in a study of cytotoxic CD8 clonotypes in ibrutinib-treated CLL. The protocol was immunoSEQ multiplex PCR, while the TCRdb copy is restricted to in-frame clones and leaves out a portion. The repertoire includes around 40,000 clones, around 70% of them detected once, and roughly 9.1% sits in the top ten. Sequencing used PBMCs, obtained at disease progression, from a patient treated with ibrutinib. The receptors stem from a human donor with chronic lymphocytic leukemia.

The V and J genes are TRBV20-1 and TRBJ2-7; a possible D gene is TRBD2 (5 bases). The CDR3 totals 11 residues. The V end was cut by 4 bases, the J end by 9 bases, with 13 bases between. CDR1 and CDR2 from the germline V gene are DFQATT and SNEGSKA (reference sequence). DNA for the CDR3: TGCAGTGCTACAAACTACGGAGGGCAGTACTTC. Protein product: CSATNYGGQYF.

The rearrangement joins TRBV7-8 to TRBJ2-5, with 7 bases that match TRBD2. The CDR3 sequence is 17 residues long. The germline V gene has CDR1 SGHVS and CDR2 FQNEAQ. J lost 3 bases, V lost 1 base, and 11 bases had no gene match. The CDR3 nucleotides read TGTGCCAGCAGCTTAGAAAGCGCGGGAGTACAGAAAGAGACCCAGTACTTC. Amino acids: CASSLESAGVQKETQYF.

The chain is built from TRBV7-9 and TRBJ1-1; 7 bases are a match to TRBD1. V lost 5 bases, J lost 4 bases, and 10 bases stayed unmatched. This CDR3 region has 15 residues. The germline CDR1 and CDR2 sequences are SEHNR and FQNEAQ (reference sequence). The CDR3 protein is CASSPTGFYGTEAFF. The CDR3 DNA reads as TGTGCCAGCAGCCCGACAGGGTTCTATGGCACTGAAGCTTTCTTT.

V usage is TRBV20-1 and J usage is TRBJ2-2; D remains ambiguous. Germline values: CDR1 DFQATT, CDR2 SNEGSKA (reference sequence). This CDR3 contains 11 residues. Trimming removed 6 bases from V and 9 bases from J, with 11 bases in between. CDR3 DNA sequence: TGCAGTGCCTACTTTGGCCGGGAGCTGTTTTTT. Residues: CSAYFGRELFF.

This clone has only a few counts. The CDR3 loop is CASSPPAGGIQPQHF. CDR3 coding DNA: TGTGCCAGCTCACCACCGGCTGGGGGAATTCAGCCCCAGCATTTT. This chain joins TRBV18 and TRBJ1-5, with a weak D call TRBD1 (5 bases). Germline lookup yields CDR1 KGHSH and CDR2 LQKENI. The CDR3 totals 15 residues. Between the trimmed V and J ends, which lost 0 bases and 6 bases, there was a span of 12 bases.

Here the CDR3 reads CASSPGRGAPRYNEQFF. For the CDR3, the DNA is TGTGCCAGCAGCCCAGGTAGGGGCGCCCCCCGGTACAATGAGCAGTTCTTC. This chain uses TRBV28 with TRBJ2-1; D might be TRBD1 (5 bases). The germline V gene has CDR1 MDHEN and CDR2 SYDVKM. The length of the CDR3 is 17 residues. The ends were cut back, 6 bases at V and 4 bases at J, with 22 bases in the middle.

This clone came up a few times. The gene calls are TRBV25-1 and TRBJ2-5, with a weak D call TRBD1 (5 bases). V lost 2 bases and J 5 bases, leaving 24 bases between the germline ends. The CDR3 totals 18 residues. Per the germline V gene, CDR1 is MGHDK and CDR2 is SYGVNS. CDR3 loop: CASSESGNRPLLFETQYF. CDR3 DNA: TGTGCCAGCAGTGAAAGTGGAAACAGGCCGTTGTTGTTTGAGACCCAGTACTTC.

V and J are TRBV5-4 and TRBJ2-3; no clear D. CDR3 length equals 13 residues. Germline CDR1 SGHNT, CDR2 YYREEE (reference sequence). Trimming removed 4 bases at V and 4 bases at J, with 10 bases between. The CDR3 protein is CASSLIGPDTQYF. CDR3 nucleotides: TGTGCCAGCAGCCTCATTGGGCCAGATACGCAGTATTTT.

This chain joins TRBV19 and TRBJ2-3; either TRBD1 or TRBD2 may fit D (5 bases each). Trimming shortened V by 0 bases and J by 2 bases, and 18 bases separated the two germline ends. There are 18 residues in the CDR3. Germline loops: CDR1 LNHDA, CDR2 SQIVND (reference sequence). CDR3 DNA sequence: TGTGCCAGTAGTATAGATGATCCGGGACGCCTCTTCACAGATACGCAGTATTTT. Translated, it gives CASSIDDPGRLFTDTQYF.

The table lists this clone with a few counts. The chain links TRBV19 to TRBJ2-7, with 7 nucleotides matching TRBD2. In germline, CDR1 is LNHDA, CDR2 SQIVND (reference sequence). The CDR3 is made up of 14 amino acids. V shed 3 bases and J 2 bases; nucleotides not matched to a gene: 4. For the CDR3, the DNA is TGTGCCAGTAGTATGGGGGGGTCGACCTACGAGCAGTACTTC. It codes for CASSMGGSTYEQYF.

The chain uses TRBV19 and TRBJ2-7; 7 nucleotides agree with TRBD2. Losses at the gene ends were 1 base for V and 5 bases for J; bases not matched to a gene: 5. Germline V lookup: CDR1 LNHDA, CDR2 SQIVND (reference sequence). The CDR3 length is 14 residues. The CDR3 protein is CASSIGSLADEQYF. CDR3 coding DNA: TGTGCCAGTAGTATAGGCAGTCTAGCGGACGAGCAGTACTTC.

This clone was seen a handful of times. The chain joins TRBV28 to TRBJ1-1, with unresolved D. The CDR3 contains 14 residues. V gave up 2 bases and J gave up 1 base, with 8 bases separating them. Germline lookup yields CDR1 MDHEN and CDR2 SYDVKM. CDR3 residues: CASSLAVENTEAFF. CDR3 sequence (DNA): TGTGCCAGCAGTTTAGCAGTTGAGAACACTGAAGCTTTCTTT.

The chain uses TRBV15 and TRBJ2-2; D perhaps matches TRBD1 (6 bases). V lost 5 bases to trimming and J lost 4 bases, with 17 bases between them. The CDR3 contains 16 residues. Germline CDR1 LNHNV, CDR2 YYDKDF (reference sequence). The CDR3 DNA reads as TGTGCCACCAGCCGCAGACAGGTACGAAGCACCGGGGAGCTGTTTTTT. Translated: CATSRRQVRSTGELFF.

This clone was seen only a few times. The genes are TRBV9 and TRBJ1-6; D might be TRBD1 (5 bases). The CDR3 totals 17 residues. V was trimmed by 0 bases and J by 4 bases, leaving 14 bases between them. The germline CDR1 and CDR2 sequences are SGDLS and YYNGEE. In nucleotides, the CDR3 is TGTGCCAGCAGCGTAGGGGGCCTTTCGGGTTATAATTCACCCCTCCACTTT. Its protein product is CASSVGGLSGYNSPLHF. Looking up the rest from reference TRBV9 and TRBJ1-6 gives the full variable domain: DSGVTQTPKHLITATGQRVTLRCSPRSGDLSVYWYQQSLDQGLQFLIQYYNGEERAKGNILERFSAQQFPDLHSELNLSSLELGDSALYFCASSVGGLSGYNSPLHFGNGTRLTVT.

The genes are TRBV18 and TRBJ2-1; D is perhaps TRBD1 (5 bases). The CDR3 covers 11 residues. Trimming removed 4 bases from V and 7 bases from J, with 5 bases in between. CDR1 KGHSH and CDR2 LQKENI come from the germline V gene. The CDR3 is CASSQGNEQFF. CDR3 DNA sequence: TGTGCCAGCTCACAGGGGAATGAGCAGTTCTTC.

The rearrangement joins TRBV9 to TRBJ1-1; no definite D call. Germline CDR1 and CDR2: SGDLS and YYNGEE. Trimming removed 2 bases at V and 1 base at J, with 9 bases between. This CDR3 region has 14 residues. CDR3 in amino acids: CASSVDGPNTEAFF. The CDR3 nucleotides read TGTGCCAGCAGCGTGGACGGACCGAACACTGAAGCTTTCTTT.

A few counts support this clone. This chain links TRBV9 with TRBJ1-4; 7 nucleotides match TRBD1. The CDR3 is made up of 15 amino acids. CDR1 is SGDLS and CDR2 is YYNGEE in the germline V gene. V lost 1 base and J lost 5; bases outside the gene matches: 5. The CDR3 is CASSVRAQGNEKLFF. In DNA form, the CDR3 reads TGTGCCAGCAGCGTAAGAGCACAGGGGAATGAAAAACTGTTTTTT.

The chain employs TRBV2 and TRBJ1-2; D possibly corresponds to TRBD1 (5 bases). The CDR3 has 16 amino acids. V was cut by 6 bases and J by 5 bases, with 22 bases left in between. The germline V gene has CDR1 SNHLY and CDR2 FYNNEI. The CDR3 spells CASSPTLVLGTYGYTF. Written as DNA, the CDR3 is TGTGCCAGCAGCCCGACACTGGTGCTTGGGACGTATGGCTACACCTTC.